The next 32 T cell receptor beta chains were all read from a single sample in a study of T cell clones after liver transplantation (dated by TCRdb to the late 2010s). Library preparation employed the immunoSEQ multiplex PCR assay. In its TCRdb copy, this immuneACCESS table keeps in-frame sequences only and misses some clones. Where compared with another copy, unresolved V genes explain less than half of these, and the others have no known cause. This sample comprises fewer than 20,000 clones, 75% to 90% of them detected only once. Under 15% of the sample lies in the top ten. The sample here was CD8+ T cells from blood, taken approximately 3.5 years after liver transplant. The receptors shown here come from a human patient who received a liver transplant. The graft donor may be the source of some T cells after a transplant.

This clone was observed once. This rearrangement joins TRBV28 to TRBJ1-1; perhaps TRBD1 as D (5 bases). Germline assignment: CDR1 MDHEN and CDR2 SYDVKM. V lost 7 bases and J 1 base, leaving 13 bases between the germline ends. The CDR3 covers 14 residues. CDR3 sequence reads: CASKGRPRNTEAFF. Written as DNA, the CDR3 is TGTGCCAGCAAGGGGCGGCCGAGGAACACTGAAGCTTTCTTT.

This clone was counted only a few times. This CDR3 is also generated by other DNA sequences in the sample. V and J are TRBV19 and TRBJ1-1, with D unresolved. Germline V lookup: CDR1 LNHDA, CDR2 SQIVND (reference sequence). There are 13 residues in the CDR3. Trimming cost V 3 bases and J 2 bases, with 7 bases left between them. The CDR3 DNA follows: TGTGCCAGTAGTATCAACAGTAACACTGAAGCTTTCTTT. As protein: CASSINSNTEAFF.

This chain links TRBV7-9 with TRBJ2-3, with TRBD2 as a possible D gene (6 bases). V gave up 2 bases and J gave up 2 bases, with 8 bases separating them. Germline-derived CDR1 and CDR2 are SEHNR and FQNEAQ (reference sequence). This CDR3 comprises 14 residues. The CDR3 nucleotides read TGTGCCAGCAGCTTATGGGGACTCACAGATACGCAGTATTTT. Translating it yields CASSLWGLTDTQYF.

This chain connects TRBV27 to TRBJ2-1, with D unresolved. With 5 bases removed from V and 0 bases from J, the gap between germline ends came to 8 bases. Germline V lookup: CDR1 MNHEY, CDR2 SMNVEV (reference sequence). There are 14 residues in the CDR3. This chain's CDR3 is CASSESGSYNEQFF. The CDR3 DNA reads TGTGCCAGCAGTGAGAGTGGCTCCTACAATGAGCAGTTCTTC.

V gene TRBV5-1 combines with J gene TRBJ1-1, with a possible D match to TRBD1 (6 bases). V lost 0 bases and J lost 11, with 26 bases in between. This CDR3 contains 17 residues. Germline CDR1 and CDR2: SGHRS and YFSETQ. The DNA of the CDR3 is TGCGCCAGCAGCTTGGGGCGGCCAATCGGAAGGAGACAGGAGGCTTTCTTT. It yields the protein CASSLGRPIGRRQEAFF.

This sequence joins TRBV4-3 and TRBJ1-2; D remains ambiguous. CDR1 and CDR2 from the germline V gene are LGHNA and YSLEER. Trimming removed 5 bases at V and 5 bases at J, with 6 bases between. The CDR3 runs to 11 residues. The CDR3, as DNA: TGCGCCAGCAGCGGGGAGTATGGCTACACCTTC. Translated, it gives CASSGEYGYTF.

The chain links TRBV10-1 to TRBJ2-7; D uncertain. The ends were cut back, 3 bases at V and 1 base at J, with 7 bases in the middle. This CDR3 has 13 amino acids. Germline V CDR1 and CDR2: WNHNN, SYGVQD (reference sequence). The CDR3 coding sequence is TGCGCCAGCAGTGAAGGTGCTTCCTACGAGCAGTACTTC. Its translation is CASSEGASYEQYF.

The chain uses TRBV4-3 and TRBJ1-4; 8 bases agree with TRBD1. The CDR3 contains 16 residues. Looked up from germline, CDR1 is LGHNA and CDR2 is YSLEER. V lost 0 bases, J lost 7 bases, and 7 bases stayed unmatched. CDR3 coding DNA: TGCGCCAGCAGCCAAGATCCGGGGACAGGCGTTGAAAAACTGTTTTTT. Residues: CASSQDPGTGVEKLFF.

The V gene is TRBV27, the J gene TRBJ1-2; 8 bases agree with TRBD1. The ends lost 5 bases at V and 8 bases at J; junction bases unmatched: 7. In germline, CDR1 is MNHEY, CDR2 SMNVEV (reference sequence). This CDR3 contains 13 residues. The CDR3 DNA reads TGTGCCAGCAGTCCCAGGACAGGGTTCGGCTACACCTTC. This sequence encodes CASSPRTGFGYTF.

J is TRBJ2-5 and V is TRBV7-9; TRBD1 is a possible D gene (5 bases). The CDR3 spans 15 residues. The V and J ends lost 5 bases and 5 bases respectively, with 18 bases between them. Germline-derived CDR1 and CDR2 are SEHNR and FQNEAQ (reference sequence). In DNA, the CDR3 is TGTGCCAGCAGCCGCCCTATGGGGCTAGAGGAGACCCAGTACTTC. Its protein product is CASSRPMGLEETQYF.

This clone was found once. The V call is TRBV5-4, the J call TRBJ2-7; D remains ambiguous. The CDR3 has 14 residues. V lost 2 bases and J 6 bases, leaving 15 bases between the germline ends. Looked up from germline, CDR1 is SGHNT and CDR2 is YYREEE (reference sequence). CDR3: CASSFKGSLGEQYF. For the CDR3, the DNA is TGTGCCAGCAGCTTTAAGGGATCCCTAGGCGAGCAGTACTTC. The full variable domain, in which reference TRBV5-4 and TRBJ2-7 provide the parts outside the CDR3, is ETGVTQSPTHLIKTRGQQVTLRCSSQSGHNTVSWYQQALGQGPQFIFQYYREEENGRGNFPPRFSGLQFPNYSSELNVNALELDDSALYLCASSFKGSLGEQYFGPGTRLTVT.

This chain links TRBV7-2 with TRBJ2-5; 15 bases fit TRBD2. V shed 4 bases and J 5 bases; nucleotides not matched to a gene: 8. CDR1 is SGHTA, CDR2 FQGNSA, per germline. The CDR3 runs to 17 residues. The CDR3 DNA follows: TGTGCCAGCAGCTATGGACTAGCGGGAGGGGTTTGGGAGACCCAGTACTTC. Residues: CASSYGLAGGVWETQYF.

V is TRBV7-9 and J is TRBJ2-7; D perhaps matches TRBD1 (7 bases). This CDR3 is built from 13 residues. Germline V CDR1 and CDR2: SEHNR, FQNEAQ (reference sequence). Trimming stripped 8 bases from V and 4 bases from J, with 15 bases between. CDR3 bases: TGTGCCAGCCGCGGGACAGCCCAATACGAGCAGTACTTC. Translated, it gives CASRGTAQYEQYF. Full variable domain (missing parts from reference TRBV7-9 and TRBJ2-7): DTGVSQNPRHKITKRGQNVTFRCDPISEHNRLYWYRQTLGQGPEFLTYFQNEAQLEKSRLLSDRFSAERPKGSFSTLEIQRTEQGDSAMYLCASRGTAQYEQYFGPGTRLTVT.

In DNA, the CDR3 is TGTGCCAGCAGAGTGACAGGGGGCCTAGAAAAACTGTTTTTT. It yields the protein CASRVTGGLEKLFF. J is TRBJ1-4 and V is TRBV6-5; 10 nucleotides line up with TRBD1. The CDR3 consists of 14 residues. Germline V lookup: CDR1 MNHEY, CDR2 SVGAGI. The ends lost 6 bases at V and 8 bases at J; junction bases unmatched: 6.

The rearrangement uses TRBV5-1 and TRBJ2-5, with D perhaps TRBD1 (5 bases). This CDR3 contains 15 residues. Trimming removed 3 bases at V and 1 base at J, with 13 bases between. The germline gives CDR1 SGHRS, CDR2 YFSETQ. CDR3 bases: TGCGCCAGCAGCTCGAACCAGGGCCCCCAAGAGACCCAGTACTTC. Its protein product is CASSSNQGPQETQYF.

This clone was recorded only once. This chain connects TRBV4-2 to TRBJ2-1; D perhaps matches TRBD2 (6 bases). Trimming removed 4 bases from V and 4 bases from J, with 14 bases in between. The V gene's germline CDR1 is LGHNA and CDR2 YNFKEQ. There are 15 residues in the CDR3. The CDR3 bases are TGTGCCAGCAGCCCCCGGGAGCATGCTTACAATGAGCAGTTCTTC. It specifies CASSPREHAYNEQFF.

This clone turned up a few times. The J gene is TRBJ1-4, the V gene TRBV7-6; D gene uncertain. CDR1 is SGHVS, CDR2 FNYEAQ, per germline. V lost 2 bases, J lost 12 bases, and 13 bases lay in between. This CDR3 has 13 residues. The CDR3 loop reads CASSLTGSVELFF. The CDR3 DNA follows: TGTGCCAGCAGCTTAACGGGCAGTGTCGAACTGTTTTTT.

The chain recombines TRBV7-9 with TRBJ1-4; no definite D call. The CDR3 consists of 14 residues. The V gene's germline CDR1 is SEHNR and CDR2 FQNEAQ (reference sequence). Trimming shortened V by 5 bases and J by 5 bases, and 12 bases separated the two germline ends. The CDR3: CASSPTGKNEKLFF. The CDR3 region has the DNA TGTGCCAGCAGCCCGACTGGTAAAAATGAAAAACTGTTTTTT.

This clone showed up just a few times. This sequence joins TRBV28 and TRBJ2-7; TRBD2 is a possible D gene (5 bases). Germline V gene lookup returns CDR1 MDHEN and CDR2 SYDVKM. V gave up 5 bases and J gave up 3 bases, with 14 bases separating them. The CDR3 totals 14 residues. The CDR3 here is CASSLSAEGYEQYF. In DNA, the CDR3 is TGTGCCAGCAGTCTATCCGCAGAGGGCTACGAGCAGTACTTC.

The chain is built from TRBV5-4 and TRBJ1-2; D might be TRBD1 (6 bases). CDR1 is SGHNT, CDR2 YYREEE, per germline (reference sequence). The CDR3 totals 13 residues. The V gene lost 0 bases and the J gene lost 4 bases, with 7 bases spanning the gap. The CDR3 DNA reads TGTGCCAGCAGCTTGGGGACAGCCTATGGCTACACCTTC. It encodes CASSLGTAYGYTF.

V usage is TRBV10-3 and J usage is TRBJ1-3, with D unresolved. CDR3 length equals 16 residues. The germline V gene has CDR1 ENHRY and CDR2 SYGVKD. Trimming removed 3 bases at V and 1 base at J, with 13 bases between. The CDR3 protein is CAISDPPGESGNTIYF. CDR3 DNA sequence: TGTGCCATCAGTGACCCCCCCGGAGAGTCTGGAAACACCATATATTTT.

CDR3 region: CASSPRDRGGNTIYF. As DNA, the CDR3 is TGTGCCAGCAGTCCCCGGGACAGGGGAGGAAACACCATATATTTT. The chain joins TRBV28 to TRBJ1-3, with 10 bases identical to TRBD1. This CDR3 is built from 15 residues. Germline CDR1 reads MDHEN; CDR2 reads SYDVKM. J gave up 4 bases and V 5 bases, and 5 bases lay outside the gene matches.

For the CDR3, the DNA is TGCGCCAGCAGCGGCCCCGCGGGAGCCGGCACCGGGGAGCTGTTTTTT. Residues: CASSGPAGAGTGELFF. V and J are TRBV5-1 and TRBJ2-2, with 7 bases lining up with TRBD2. J gave up 4 bases and V 4 bases, and 10 bases lay outside the gene matches. Germline values: CDR1 SGHRS, CDR2 YFSETQ. The CDR3 extends over 16 amino acids.

In its sample, this clone was seen a few times. The rearrangement joins TRBV4-3 to TRBJ1-2, with a weak D call TRBD1 (5 bases). This CDR3 spans 16 amino acids. The germline V gene encodes CDR1 LGHNA and CDR2 YSLEER. Trimming cost V 4 bases and J 4 bases, with 19 bases left between them. CDR3 sequence: CASSLSRDPNPYGYTF. The CDR3 region has the DNA TGCGCCAGCAGCCTCTCTCGGGACCCAAACCCCTATGGCTACACCTTC.

The chain carries TRBV27 and TRBJ1-5, with 7 bases that match TRBD1. Trimming cost V 5 bases and J 4 bases; bases outside gene matches: 5. The CDR3 runs to 14 residues. Germline V gene data show CDR1 as MNHEY and CDR2 as SMNVEV (reference sequence). The CDR3 DNA sequence: TGTGCCAGCAGTCCAGGACAGGTTAATCAGCCCCAGCATTTT. It is translated as CASSPGQVNQPQHF.

The rearrangement uses TRBV13 and TRBJ2-7; D is ambiguous. Trimming pared 1 base from V and 0 bases from J, leaving 13 bases between. The CDR3 runs to 16 residues. Germline lookup yields CDR1 PRHDT and CDR2 FYEKMQ (reference sequence). The CDR3 sequence: CASSLEIGLDSYEQYF. The CDR3 bases are TGTGCCAGCAGCTTAGAAATCGGGCTCGACTCCTACGAGCAGTACTTC.

The chain links TRBV4-1 to TRBJ1-1; D not resolved. The CDR3 totals 16 residues. Germline CDR1 reads MGHRA; CDR2 reads YSYEKL. V was trimmed by 0 bases and J by 0 bases, leaving 11 bases between them. The DNA of the CDR3 is TGCGCCAGCAGCCAAGAAGTTCCCAGTTTGAACACTGAAGCTTTCTTT. This gives the protein CASSQEVPSLNTEAFF.

The CDR3 DNA follows: TGTGCCAGCAGCTTGATGATGCAGGGTGAAGCTTTCTTT. This translates into CASSLMMQGEAFF. The chain joins TRBV5-6 to TRBJ1-1, with D tentatively TRBD1 (5 bases). This CDR3 is 13 amino acids long. CDR1 SGHDT and CDR2 YYEEEE come from the germline V gene. Trimming left V 1 base short and J 7 bases short, with 11 bases between.

On this clone itself: A read error may produce the germline difference seen at one junction end. This same CDR3 is encoded by further DNA sequences in the sample. The J gene is TRBJ2-2, the V gene TRBV9; 7 bases fit TRBD2. The CDR3 spans 16 residues. Germline values: CDR1 SGDLS, CDR2 YYNGEE. CDR3: CASSVDISGTTGELFF. CDR3 bases: TGTGCCAGCAGCGTAGACATAAGCGGGACTACCGGGGAGCTATTTTTT.

The V and J genes are TRBV27 and TRBJ1-2; D call uncertain. The germline V gene encodes CDR1 MNHEY and CDR2 SMNVEV (reference sequence). This CDR3 spans 13 amino acids. The ends were cut back, 2 bases at V and 5 bases at J, with 9 bases in the middle. The CDR3 bases are TGTGCCAGCAGTTTACGAGGGCTTTATGGCTACACCTTC. Protein sequence: CASSLRGLYGYTF.

V gene TRBV29-1 combines with J gene TRBJ1-1, with D unclear. This CDR3 region has 15 residues. The V end lost 6 bases, the J end lost 1 base, and 18 bases lay between the germline ends. The germline gives CDR1 SQVTM, CDR2 ANQGSEA. CDR3: CSVAGSRVQNTEAFF. As DNA, the CDR3 is TGCAGCGTCGCGGGATCCCGGGTCCAGAACACTGAAGCTTTCTTT.

A few counts support this clone. V and J are TRBV5-4 and TRBJ2-3; 9 nucleotides agree with TRBD1. Losses at the gene ends were 3 bases for V and 0 bases for J; bases not matched to a gene: 5. The CDR3 sequence is 16 residues long. Germline loops: CDR1 SGHNT, CDR2 YYREEE (reference sequence). CDR3 in amino acids: CASSSYRGLSTDTQYF. DNA of the CDR3: TGTGCCAGCAGCTCCTACAGGGGGCTAAGCACAGATACGCAGTATTTT.